One and the same sample provided the 29 T cell receptor beta chains below, sequenced in a study of cytomegalovirus exposure and HLA in healthy donors. Some clones are missing from TCRdb's copy, which holds only in-frame ones; the method was immunoSEQ multiplex PCR. The sample includes 150,000 to 200,000 clones, about nine tenths of them seen just once. Specimen: PBMCs. The source of these receptors is a woman in her 30s in good health and CMV-seronegative.

This chain joins TRBV27 and TRBJ1-5, with D tentatively TRBD1 (6 bases). The CDR3 contains 15 residues. The V and J ends lost 7 bases and 1 base respectively, with 14 bases between them. The germline gives CDR1 MNHEY, CDR2 SMNVEV (reference sequence). The CDR3 bases are TGTGCCAGCAAACAGGGTCCTATGAGCAATCAGCCCCAGCATTTT. Translated, it gives CASKQGPMSNQPQHF.

J is TRBJ2-2 and V is TRBV7-8; 7 bases match TRBD1. CDR3 length equals 15 residues. CDR1 and CDR2 from the germline V gene are SGHVS and FQNEAQ. Unmatched junction bases numbered 3, after V lost 5 bases and J lost 0 bases. CDR3 loop: CASSAGTANTGELFF. CDR3 DNA: TGTGCCAGCAGCGCCGGGACAGCGAACACCGGGGAGCTGTTTTTT.

This clone is a singleton in its sample. The chain combines TRBV30 with TRBJ2-5; tentatively, D is TRBD1 or TRBD2 (6 bases each). Germline V gives CDR1 GTSNPN, CDR2 SVGIG (reference sequence). Trimming stripped 0 bases from V and 4 bases from J, with 15 bases between. This CDR3 spans 15 amino acids. Here the CDR3 DNA reads TGTGCCTGGAGTGTAGGGGGGCGGGACGCAGAGACCCAGTACTTC. Amino acids: CAWSVGGRDAETQYF.

This clone was counted between two and nine times. The chain recombines TRBV6-6 with TRBJ2-1; D gene unclear. Deletions cut 6 bases from V and 5 bases from J, with 8 bases between. The CDR3 has 12 amino acids. CDR1 is MNHNY, CDR2 SVGAGI, per germline (reference sequence). The CDR3 here is CASSPGHNEQFF. CDR3 coding DNA: TGTGCCAGCAGCCCCGGGCACAATGAGCAGTTCTTC.

J is TRBJ2-7 and V is TRBV7-2; D remains unclear. Looked up from germline, CDR1 is SGHTA and CDR2 is FQGNSA. The CDR3 totals 16 residues. With 1 base removed from V and 2 bases from J, the gap between germline ends came to 15 bases. The CDR3 nucleotides are TGTGCCAGCAGCTTAGATACGCCGTCTAGGGCCTACGAGCAGTACTTC. Translated: CASSLDTPSRAYEQYF.

The chain carries TRBV9 and TRBJ2-1; 11 positions agree with TRBD2. The CDR3 sequence is 15 residues long. Per germline, CDR1 SGDLS and CDR2 YYNGEE. Losses at the gene ends were 4 bases for V and 4 bases for J; bases not matched to a gene: 4. The CDR3 loop reads CASSPTSGGYNEQFF. In DNA, the CDR3 is TGTGCCAGCAGCCCAACTAGCGGGGGTTACAATGAGCAGTTCTTC.

The rearrangement joins TRBV7-9 to TRBJ1-1; D remains unclear. CDR3 length: 15 amino acids. The V and J ends lost 5 bases and 1 base respectively, with 14 bases between them. Germline CDR1 reads SEHNR; CDR2 reads FQNEAQ (reference sequence). The CDR3: CASSPFISPNTEAFF. CDR3 in DNA: TGTGCCAGCAGCCCGTTTATTTCGCCGAACACTGAAGCTTTCTTT.

On this clone: In the same sample, other DNA sequences code for this CDR3. The chain combines TRBV7-2 with TRBJ2-7; D not certain. This CDR3 has 14 residues. V dropped 3 bases and J dropped 2 bases, with 11 bases sitting between them. Germline CDR1 and CDR2: SGHTA and FQGNSA. The CDR3 here is CASSLVGQPYEQYF. The CDR3 DNA follows: TGTGCCAGCAGCTTGGTGGGTCAACCCTACGAGCAGTACTTC.

This clone was observed a handful of times. The V call is TRBV5-4, the J call TRBJ1-1, with TRBD1 as a possible D gene (5 bases). V was shortened by 5 bases and J by 1 base, with 12 bases between the two germline ends. The V gene's germline CDR1 is SGHNT and CDR2 YYREEE (reference sequence). The CDR3 covers 14 residues. DNA of the CDR3: TGTGCCAGCAGGCCCGGGGGAGAGAACACTGAAGCTTTCTTT. Amino acids: CASRPGGENTEAFF.

The CDR3: CASSHGLAGGYEQYF. The CDR3 DNA sequence: TGTGCCAGCAGCCACGGACTAGCGGGGGGGTACGAGCAGTACTTC. The chain links TRBV11-1 to TRBJ2-7; 15 bases are a match to TRBD2. Germline V gene data show CDR1 as SGHAT and CDR2 as FQDESV (reference sequence). CDR3 length: 15 amino acids. J lost 4 bases, V lost 5 bases, and 3 bases had no gene match.

The chain uses TRBV2 and TRBJ2-1; 10 nucleotides agree with TRBD2. Germline CDR1 SNHLY, CDR2 FYNNEI. The CDR3 runs to 18 residues. Germline trimming cut 6 bases from V and 0 bases from J; bases unmatched to any gene: 11. The CDR3 nucleotides are TGTGCCAGCAGAAAGACTAGCGGGCGCGTACCCTCCTACAATGAGCAGTTCTTC. Translation gives CASRKTSGRVPSYNEQFF. Variable domain in full (rest from reference TRBV2 and TRBJ2-1): EPEVTQTPSHQVTQMGQEVILRCVPISNHLYFYWYRQILGQKVEFLVSFYNNEISEKSEIFDDQFSVERPDGSNFTLKIRSTKLEDSAMYFCASRKTSGRVPSYNEQFFGPGTRLTVL.

The V gene is TRBV6-1, the J gene TRBJ2-1; D may correspond to TRBD1 or TRBD2 (5 bases each). This CDR3 is 14 amino acids long. Germline CDR1 reads MNHNS; CDR2 reads SASEGT. V gave up 4 bases and J gave up 7 bases, with 14 bases separating them. The DNA for the CDR3 is TGTGCCAGCAGTGTGATGGGACCTATGAATGAGCAGTTCTTC. Amino acid sequence: CASSVMGPMNEQFF.

V gene TRBV4-3 combines with J gene TRBJ2-7; D not certain. Germline lookup yields CDR1 LGHNA and CDR2 YSLEER. The length of the CDR3 is 14 residues. V was cut by 0 bases and J by 0 bases, with 6 bases left in between. DNA of the CDR3: TGCGCCAGCAGCCAAGAGGCTACCTCCTACGAGCAGTACTTC. Translation gives CASSQEATSYEQYF.

In DNA form, the CDR3 reads TGTGCCAGCAGGCGAGCGGGGGTGGCCACAGATACGCAGTATTTT. Residues: CASRRAGVATDTQYF. This chain uses TRBV6-5 with TRBJ2-3; 8 nucleotides agree with TRBD2. CDR1 and CDR2 from the germline V gene are MNHEY and SVGAGI. After removal of 6 bases from V and 2 bases from J, the junction contained 7 bases not matched to a gene. The length of the CDR3 is 15 residues.

The chain is built from TRBV6-4 and TRBJ1-1, with TRBD1 matching 7 bases. The V gene end was trimmed by 7 bases and the J gene end by 12 bases; junction bases not matched to a gene: 8. The CDR3 covers 11 residues. The germline gives CDR1 MRHNA, CDR2 SNTAGT. CDR3 nucleotides: TGTGCCAGCACTCTCAGGACAGGAACTTTCTTT. The encoded protein is CASTLRTGTFF.

This sequence joins TRBV4-3 and TRBJ1-5; D gene unclear. Deletions cut 0 bases from V and 0 bases from J, with 12 bases between. CDR1 and CDR2 from the germline V gene are LGHNA and YSLEER. This CDR3 comprises 17 residues. The CDR3 here is CASSQDWAADSNQPQHF. In DNA form, the CDR3 reads TGCGCCAGCAGCCAAGATTGGGCAGCCGATAGCAATCAGCCCCAGCATTTT.

The chain joins TRBV6-5 to TRBJ2-3; 9 positions agree with TRBD2. The CDR3 is 15 residues long. Germline V gene lookup returns CDR1 MNHEY and CDR2 SVGAGI. J gave up 8 bases and V 2 bases, and 8 bases lay outside the gene matches. CDR3 loop: CASSYKGLAAGTQYF. The CDR3 DNA is TGTGCCAGCAGTTACAAGGGACTAGCCGCCGGTACGCAGTATTTT.

This clone was seen only a few times. The chain combines TRBV7-9 with TRBJ2-1; D is undetermined. From germline, CDR1 is SEHNR and CDR2 FQNEAQ (reference sequence). Trimming shortened V by 0 bases and J by 10 bases, and 10 bases separated the two germline ends. This CDR3 spans 13 amino acids. Here the CDR3 DNA reads TGTGCCAGCAGCTTAGCCCTGGTGGACGAGCAGTTCTTC. Protein sequence: CASSLALVDEQFF.

J is TRBJ2-5 and V is TRBV7-8; 13 nucleotides align to TRBD2. V lost 1 base, J lost 4 bases, and 6 bases stayed unmatched. Germline V gene sequence: CDR1 SGHVS, CDR2 FQNEAQ. The CDR3 contains 17 residues. CDR3 coding DNA: TGTGCCAGCAGCTTAGGACTAGCGGGAGGAGTGGTAGAGACCCAGTACTTC. Protein: CASSLGLAGGVVETQYF.

This rearrangement joins TRBV10-3 to TRBJ1-2; D gene uncertain. Germline V gives CDR1 ENHRY, CDR2 SYGVKD. Trimming stripped 6 bases from V and 3 bases from J, with 11 bases between. This CDR3 has 13 amino acids. This CDR3 reads CAISTDRDYGYTF. CDR3 DNA: TGTGCCATCAGCACTGACCGAGACTATGGCTACACCTTC.

This chain links TRBV15 with TRBJ1-5; D gene ambiguous. Germline CDR1 LNHNV, CDR2 YYDKDF (reference sequence). V was shortened by 9 bases and J by 2 bases, with 17 bases between the two germline ends. The CDR3 contains 15 residues. This CDR3 reads CATRDARVRNQPQHF. The CDR3 DNA reads TGTGCCACGAGAGACGCCCGGGTGCGCAATCAGCCCCAGCATTTT.

This chain uses TRBV4-2 with TRBJ1-5; 7 nucleotides align to TRBD1. This CDR3 comprises 21 residues. After removal of 4 bases from V and 4 bases from J, the junction contained 25 bases not matched to a gene. CDR1 and CDR2 from the germline V gene are LGHNA and YNFKEQ. CDR3 region: CASSPSAGGGSRDHLNQPQHF. The DNA of the CDR3 is TGTGCCAGCAGCCCCTCAGCAGGGGGGGGTTCGCGGGACCATCTGAATCAGCCCCAGCATTTT.

This chain uses TRBV29-1 with TRBJ2-5; the match to TRBD2 covers 11 bases. Germline trimming cut 5 bases from V and 4 bases from J; bases unmatched to any gene: 9. Germline CDR1 reads SQVTM; CDR2 reads ANQGSEA. This CDR3 contains 15 residues. The CDR3 region has the DNA TGCAGCGTTCCACGACCGACTAGCGGGATAGAGACCCAGTACTTC. Translation gives CSVPRPTSGIETQYF.

This clone is a singleton in its sample. This chain uses TRBV7-2 with TRBJ1-2; D is possibly TRBD1 (5 bases). Trimming stripped 3 bases from V and 4 bases from J, with 15 bases between. CDR1 SGHTA and CDR2 FQGNSA come from the germline V gene. The CDR3 extends over 15 amino acids. The CDR3 sequence: CASSFRTHGGYGYTF. The CDR3 region has the DNA TGTGCCAGCAGCTTCCGGACCCATGGGGGCTATGGCTACACCTTC.

The V gene is TRBV13, the J gene TRBJ1-1; 10 bases line up with TRBD1. This CDR3 is 15 amino acids long. The J segment lost 6 bases and the V segment lost 8 bases, leaving 12 bases of the junction unmatched. Per the germline V gene, CDR1 is PRHDT and CDR2 is FYEKMQ (reference sequence). The CDR3 here is CASGFLTGGFAEAFF. CDR3 DNA sequence: TGTGCCAGCGGATTCCTGACAGGGGGCTTCGCTGAAGCTTTCTTT.

There are a few counts of this clone. This CDR3 is CASSLVQGKGYTF. CDR3 in DNA: TGTGCCAGCAGCTTAGTTCAGGGTAAAGGCTACACCTTC. The rearrangement joins TRBV11-2 to TRBJ1-2; perhaps TRBD1 as D (5 bases). The CDR3 runs 13 residues. Between the trimmed V and J ends, which lost 1 base and 8 bases, there was a span of 11 bases. Germline assignment: CDR1 SGHAT and CDR2 FQNNGV.

J is TRBJ2-5 and V is TRBV9; D unresolved. V was pared by 1 base and J by 5 bases, with 12 bases between. The CDR3 runs 14 residues. Germline lookup yields CDR1 SGDLS and CDR2 YYNGEE. The DNA of the CDR3 is TGTGCCAGCAGCGTATCGCCAGTCCAGGAGACCCAGTACTTC. Amino acid sequence: CASSVSPVQETQYF.

The chain links TRBV5-6 to TRBJ1-1; 7 bases align to TRBD1. This CDR3 is 15 amino acids long. The V segment lost 5 bases and the J segment 1 base; nucleotides outside the gene matches: 8. Germline V gene data show CDR1 as SGHDT and CDR2 as YYEEEE. CDR3 sequence: CASSPPGQRNTEAFF. The CDR3 DNA follows: TGTGCCAGCAGTCCTCCGGGACAGAGGAACACTGAAGCTTTCTTT.

The chain carries TRBV4-2 and TRBJ2-1; perhaps TRBD2 as D (6 bases). Germline values: CDR1 LGHNA, CDR2 YNFKEQ. Trimming took 0 bases from V and 10 from J, leaving 25 bases between them. This CDR3 spans 18 amino acids. The CDR3 loop reads CASSQDRQGLQQSVEQFF. The DNA of the CDR3 is TGTGCCAGCAGCCAAGATAGGCAGGGACTGCAGCAGAGCGTGGAGCAGTTCTTC.